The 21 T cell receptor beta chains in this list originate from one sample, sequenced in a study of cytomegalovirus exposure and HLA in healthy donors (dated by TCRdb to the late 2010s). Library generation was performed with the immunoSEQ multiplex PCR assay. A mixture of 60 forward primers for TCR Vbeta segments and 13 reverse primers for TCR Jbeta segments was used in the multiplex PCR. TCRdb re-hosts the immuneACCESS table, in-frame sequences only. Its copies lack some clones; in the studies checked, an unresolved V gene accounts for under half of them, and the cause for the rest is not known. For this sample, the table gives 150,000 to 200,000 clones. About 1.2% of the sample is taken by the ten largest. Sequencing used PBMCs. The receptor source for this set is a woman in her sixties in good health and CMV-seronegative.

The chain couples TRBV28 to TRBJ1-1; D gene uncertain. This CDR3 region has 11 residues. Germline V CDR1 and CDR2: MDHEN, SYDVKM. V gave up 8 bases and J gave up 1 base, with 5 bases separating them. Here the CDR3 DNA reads TGTGCCAGCGTAGAGAACACTGAAGCTTTCTTT. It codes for CASVENTEAFF.

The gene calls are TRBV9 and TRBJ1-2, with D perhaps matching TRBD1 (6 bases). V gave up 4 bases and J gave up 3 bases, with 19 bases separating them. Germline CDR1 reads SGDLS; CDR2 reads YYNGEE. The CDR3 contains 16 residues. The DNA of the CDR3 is TGTGCCAGCAGCCAGGGGCCGTCCCCGATTGACTATGGCTACACCTTC. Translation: CASSQGPSPIDYGYTF.

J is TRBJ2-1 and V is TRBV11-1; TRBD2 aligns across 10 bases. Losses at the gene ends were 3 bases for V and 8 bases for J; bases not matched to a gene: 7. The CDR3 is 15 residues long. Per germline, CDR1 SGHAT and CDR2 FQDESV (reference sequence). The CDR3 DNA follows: TGTGCCAGCAGCTTTAGTCTAGCGGGAGTTGATGAGCAGTTCTTC. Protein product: CASSFSLAGVDEQFF.

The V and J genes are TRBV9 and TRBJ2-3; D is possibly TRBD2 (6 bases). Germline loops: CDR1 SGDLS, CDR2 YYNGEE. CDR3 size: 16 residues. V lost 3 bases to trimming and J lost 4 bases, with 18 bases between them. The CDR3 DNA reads TGTGCCAGCAGCGCCCGAGTCCCGGGAGCTGCAGATACGCAGTATTTT. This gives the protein CASSARVPGAADTQYF.

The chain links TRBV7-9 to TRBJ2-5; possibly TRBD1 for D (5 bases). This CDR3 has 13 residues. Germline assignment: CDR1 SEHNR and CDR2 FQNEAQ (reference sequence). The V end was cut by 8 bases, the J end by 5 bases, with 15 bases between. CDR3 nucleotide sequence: TGTGCCAGCCACCCCAGGGCGTGCGAGACCCAGTACTTC. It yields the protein CASHPRACETQYF.

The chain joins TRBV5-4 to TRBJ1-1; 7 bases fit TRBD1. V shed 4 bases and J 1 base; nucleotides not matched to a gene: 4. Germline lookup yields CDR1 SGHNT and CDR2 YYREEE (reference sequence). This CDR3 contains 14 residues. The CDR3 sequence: CASSMGDRNTEAFF. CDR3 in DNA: TGTGCCAGCAGCATGGGGGACAGGAACACTGAAGCTTTCTTT.

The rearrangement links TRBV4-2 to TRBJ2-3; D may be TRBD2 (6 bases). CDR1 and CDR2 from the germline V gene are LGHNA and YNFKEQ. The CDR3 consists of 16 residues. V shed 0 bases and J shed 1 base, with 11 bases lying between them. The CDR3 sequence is CASSQDPGGGTDTQYF. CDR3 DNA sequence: TGTGCCAGCAGCCAAGATCCCGGCGGGGGCACAGATACGCAGTATTTT.

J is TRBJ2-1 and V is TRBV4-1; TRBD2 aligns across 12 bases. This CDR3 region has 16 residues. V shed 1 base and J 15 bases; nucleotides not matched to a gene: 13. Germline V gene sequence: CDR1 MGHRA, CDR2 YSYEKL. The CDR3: CASSQVPLAGGTPRFF. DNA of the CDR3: TGCGCCAGCAGCCAAGTCCCACTAGCGGGAGGAACACCTCGGTTCTTC.

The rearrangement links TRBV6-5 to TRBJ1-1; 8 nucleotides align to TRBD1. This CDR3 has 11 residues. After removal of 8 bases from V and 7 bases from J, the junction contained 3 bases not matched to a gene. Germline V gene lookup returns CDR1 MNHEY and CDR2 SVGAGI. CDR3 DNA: TGTGCCAGCGGGACAGGTTTTGAAGCTTTCTTT. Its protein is CASGTGFEAFF.

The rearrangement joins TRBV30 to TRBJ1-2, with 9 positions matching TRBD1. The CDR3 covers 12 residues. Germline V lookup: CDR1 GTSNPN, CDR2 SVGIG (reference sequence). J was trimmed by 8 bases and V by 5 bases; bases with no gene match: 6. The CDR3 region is CAWGQGSGGYTF. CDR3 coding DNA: TGTGCCTGGGGACAGGGGAGCGGAGGCTACACCTTC. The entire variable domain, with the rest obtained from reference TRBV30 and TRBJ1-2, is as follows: SQTIHQWPATLVQPVGSPLSLECTVEGTSNPNLYWYRQAAGRGLQLLFYSVGIGQISSEVPQNLSASRPQDRQFILSSKKLLLSDSGFYLCAWGQGSGGYTFGSGTRLTVV.

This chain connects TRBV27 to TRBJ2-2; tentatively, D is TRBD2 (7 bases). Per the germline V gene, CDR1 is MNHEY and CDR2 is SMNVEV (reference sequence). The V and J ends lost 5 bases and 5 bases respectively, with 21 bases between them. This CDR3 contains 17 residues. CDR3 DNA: TGTGCCAGCAGTCCTGGGAAGGTTCGGGGGGCGACCGGGGAGCTGTTTTTT. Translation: CASSPGKVRGATGELFF.

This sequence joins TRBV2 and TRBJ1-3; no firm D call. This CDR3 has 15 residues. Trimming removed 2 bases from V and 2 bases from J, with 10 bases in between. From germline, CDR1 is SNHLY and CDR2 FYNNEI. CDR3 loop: CASSELPGAGNTIYF. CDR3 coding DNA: TGTGCCAGCAGTGAATTGCCAGGCGCTGGAAACACCATATATTTT.

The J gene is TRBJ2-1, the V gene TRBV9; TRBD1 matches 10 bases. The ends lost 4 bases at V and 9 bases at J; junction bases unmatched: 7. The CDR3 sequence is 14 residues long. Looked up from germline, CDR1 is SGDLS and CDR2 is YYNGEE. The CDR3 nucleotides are TGTGCCAGCAGCTTCGGACAGGGGGTCGGTGAGCAGTTCTTC. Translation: CASSFGQGVGEQFF.

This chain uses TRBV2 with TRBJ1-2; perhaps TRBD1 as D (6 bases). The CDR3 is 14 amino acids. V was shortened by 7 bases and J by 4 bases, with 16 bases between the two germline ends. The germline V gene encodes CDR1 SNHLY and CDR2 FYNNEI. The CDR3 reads CASNLGGPCYGYTF. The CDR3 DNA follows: TGTGCCAGCAACCTGGGGGGGCCCTGCTATGGCTACACCTTC.

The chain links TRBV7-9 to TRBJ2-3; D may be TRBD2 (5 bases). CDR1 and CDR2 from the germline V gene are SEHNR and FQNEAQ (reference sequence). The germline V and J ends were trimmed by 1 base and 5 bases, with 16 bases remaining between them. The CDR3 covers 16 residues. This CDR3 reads CASSLGYGHRGDTQYF. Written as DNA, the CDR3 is TGTGCCAGCAGCTTAGGGTACGGCCACCGGGGAGATACGCAGTATTTT.

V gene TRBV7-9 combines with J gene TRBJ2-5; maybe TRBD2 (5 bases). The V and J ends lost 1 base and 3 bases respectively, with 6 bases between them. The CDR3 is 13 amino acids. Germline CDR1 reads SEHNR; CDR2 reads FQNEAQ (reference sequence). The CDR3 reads CASSLGGEETQYF. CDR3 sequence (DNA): TGTGCCAGCAGCTTAGGGGGAGAAGAGACCCAGTACTTC.

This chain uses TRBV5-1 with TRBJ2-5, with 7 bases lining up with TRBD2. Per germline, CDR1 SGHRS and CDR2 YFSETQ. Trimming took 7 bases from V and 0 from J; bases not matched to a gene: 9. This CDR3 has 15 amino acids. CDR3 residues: CASGRTSDYQETQYF. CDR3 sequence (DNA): TGCGCCAGCGGCAGGACTAGTGACTACCAAGAGACCCAGTACTTC.

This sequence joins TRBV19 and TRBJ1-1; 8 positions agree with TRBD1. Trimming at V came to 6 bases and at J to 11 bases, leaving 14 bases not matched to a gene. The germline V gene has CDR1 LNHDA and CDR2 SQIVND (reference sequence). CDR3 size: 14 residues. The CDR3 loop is CASRGDRKGTDAFF. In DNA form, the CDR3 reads TGTGCCAGTAGGGGGGACAGGAAAGGAACAGACGCTTTCTTT.

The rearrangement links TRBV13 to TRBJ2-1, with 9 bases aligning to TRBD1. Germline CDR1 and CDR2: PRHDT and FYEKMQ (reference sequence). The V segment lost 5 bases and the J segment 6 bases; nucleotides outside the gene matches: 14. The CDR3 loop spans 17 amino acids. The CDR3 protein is CASSPLSATGGGNEQFF. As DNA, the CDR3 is TGTGCCAGCAGCCCCCTCAGCGCGACAGGGGGAGGCAATGAGCAGTTCTTC.

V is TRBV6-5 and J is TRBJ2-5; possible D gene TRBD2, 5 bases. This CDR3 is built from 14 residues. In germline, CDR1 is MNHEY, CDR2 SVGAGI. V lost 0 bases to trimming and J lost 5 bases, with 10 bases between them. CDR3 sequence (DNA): TGTGCCAGCAGTTACTCAGGGCCGGGGGAGACCCAGTACTTC. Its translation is CASSYSGPGETQYF.

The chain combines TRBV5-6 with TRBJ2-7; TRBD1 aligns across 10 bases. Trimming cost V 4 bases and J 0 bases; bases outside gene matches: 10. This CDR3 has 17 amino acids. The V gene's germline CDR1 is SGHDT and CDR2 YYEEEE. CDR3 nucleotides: TGTGCCAGCAGCCGGGGTCCGGGACAGGGGCTCTCCTACGAGCAGTACTTC. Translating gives CASSRGPGQGLSYEQYF.